The rows below give T cell receptor beta chains drawn from one sample of a study of T-cell memory formation after mild COVID-19. TCRdb recomputed calls from the 5' RACE reads with MiXCR, one row per CDR3 protein. The sample shows a few hundred thousand distinct CDR3 sequences, roughly 9.4% of them seen only once. Sequencing input: PBMCs or a T cell subset sorted from them (not recorded which). These receptors originate from a man between 18 and 35 years old who had mild COVID-19 (a few samples of this study predate the infection). Cell type and time point are not known. CDR3s include the opening cysteine and the closing phenylalanine or tryptophan. D genes are given only for firm matches. Some rows have no size entry. The others give once, few or many, or a class for an expanded clone.

D gene: NA; J gene: TRBJ2-3; V gene: TRBV7-2; CDR3 length: 13; clone size: NA; CDR3 DNA: TGTGCCAGCAGCCGTAGAGATCCCGATACGCAGTATTTT; CDR3 protein: CASSRRDPDTQYF
D gene: TRBD1; J gene: TRBJ2-5; V gene: TRBV11-2; CDR3 length: 14; clone size: NA; CDR3 DNA: TGTGCCAGCAGCTTAACAGGGGGACAAGAGACCCAGTACTTC; CDR3 protein: CASSLTGGQETQYF
D gene: NA; J gene: TRBJ1-2; V gene: TRBV20-1; CDR3 length: 13; clone size: few; CDR3 DNA: TGCAGTGCTAGGTACAGGGTGATCTATGGCTACACCTTC; CDR3 protein: CSARYRVIYGYTF
D gene: NA; J gene: TRBJ2-2; V gene: TRBV6-1; CDR3 length: 15; clone size: few; CDR3 DNA: TGTGCCAGCAGTGAATATGGGGGGAACACCGGGGAGCTGTTTTTT; CDR3 protein: CASSEYGGNTGELFF
D gene: NA; J gene: TRBJ2-2; V gene: TRBV5-1; CDR3 length: 16; clone size: many; CDR3 DNA: TGCGCCTCTGCGCCGAATCTAGCGCGGACCACCGGGGAGCTGTTTTTT; CDR3 protein: CASAPNLARTTGELFF
D gene: NA; J gene: TRBJ2-5; V gene: TRBV28; CDR3 length: 14; clone size: NA; CDR3 DNA: TGTGCCAGCAGTTTATCTGGCGGAATCGAGACCCAGTACTTC; CDR3 protein: CASSLSGGIETQYF
D gene: TRBD1; J gene: TRBJ1-2; V gene: TRBV29-1; CDR3 length: 12; clone size: NA; CDR3 DNA: TGCAGCGTTCCCACAGGGGATAGTGGCTACACCTTC; CDR3 protein: CSVPTGDSGYTF
D gene: NA; J gene: TRBJ1-1; V gene: TRBV25-1; CDR3 length: 14; clone size: few; CDR3 DNA: TGTGCCAGCAGTGCCCGGGCCGACGGCACTGAAGCTTTCTTT; CDR3 protein: CASSARADGTEAFF
D gene: NA; J gene: TRBJ2-7; V gene: TRBV19; CDR3 length: 13; clone size: NA; CDR3 DNA: TGTGCCAGTAGTGCGCGATCTAGCGCCGAGCAGTACTTC; CDR3 protein: CASSARSSAEQYF
D gene: TRBD1; J gene: TRBJ1-1; V gene: TRBV5-1; CDR3 length: 15; clone size: many; CDR3 DNA: TGCGCCAGCAGCTTGGAGCGCCAGGGGGGAACTGAAGCTTTCTTT; CDR3 protein: CASSLERQGGTEAFF
D gene: NA; J gene: TRBJ1-5; V gene: TRBV20-1; CDR3 length: 15; clone size: NA; CDR3 DNA: TGCAGTGCTAGTATAGCCGGAGATAGCAATCAGCCCCAGCATTTT; CDR3 protein: CSASIAGDSNQPQHF
D gene: TRBD1; J gene: TRBJ1-5; V gene: TRBV15; CDR3 length: 13; clone size: many; CDR3 DNA: TGTGCCACCAGCCCCCGGGACAGGCTATCCCAGCATTTT; CDR3 protein: CATSPRDRLSQHF
D gene: NA; J gene: TRBJ2-7; V gene: TRBV3-1; CDR3 length: 15; clone size: few; CDR3 DNA: TGTGCCAGCAGCCGGGTTGGGACACTTTCCTACGAGCAGTACTTC; CDR3 protein: CASSRVGTLSYEQYF
D gene: NA; J gene: TRBJ2-1; V gene: TRBV12-3/TRBV12-4; CDR3 length: 13; clone size: NA; CDR3 DNA: TGTGCCAGCAGCCTCGTAGGTGCTGATGAGCAGTTCTTC; CDR3 protein: CASSLVGADEQFF